The entry that follows covers one T cell receptor (beta chain) sequence. The antigen is unknown. Profiling relied on immunoSEQ multiplex PCR, and the TCRdb table lists in-frame clones only, not all of them. Among around 37,000 clones listed, 70% to 90% were seen once. V lost 11 bases and J 5 bases, leaving 12 bases between the germline ends. CDR1 MNHEY and CDR2 SVGAGI come from the germline V gene. The CDR3 extends over 11 amino acids. This sample was taken from a study of OX40 agonist ivuxolimab in advanced cancers. Whole-study context: Six ivuxolimab dose levels, 0.01 to 10 mg/kg, were given intravenously every 2 weeks. Under the entry rules, prior anti-PD-1, anti-PD-L1 or anti-CTLA-4 therapy was allowed, and more than 35% had some. Two cutaneous melanoma patients and one hepatocellular carcinoma patient, three in all, had partial responses.

Findings and caveats of the study: Expanded clones tended on average to be more numerous among CD8+ T cells than CD4+.

J is TRBJ1-2 and V is TRBV6-5; the D is unclear. This receptor was taken from an adult with an advanced solid tumor such as melanoma, head and neck, liver or kidney cancer. The material sequenced was CD4+ or CD8+ T cells sorted from blood, taken in a trial of the OX40 agonist ivuxolimab. The CDR3 DNA follows: TGTGCCTCTGCCTCAGTGTATGGCTACACCTTC. Its translation: CASASVYGYTF.